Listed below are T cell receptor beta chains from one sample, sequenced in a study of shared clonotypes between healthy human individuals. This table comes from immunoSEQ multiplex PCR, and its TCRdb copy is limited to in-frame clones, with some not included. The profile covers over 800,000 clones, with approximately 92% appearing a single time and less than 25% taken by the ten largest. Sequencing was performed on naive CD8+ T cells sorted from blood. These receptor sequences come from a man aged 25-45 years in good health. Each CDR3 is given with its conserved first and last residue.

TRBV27,CASGTGGTYEQYF
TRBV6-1,CASRLGTTEAFF
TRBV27,CASSQLGWPYEQYF
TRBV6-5,CAVQGFFF
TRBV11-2,CASSGGRVFYNEQFF
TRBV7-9,CASSFGRSSYEQYF
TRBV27,CASSSGLGGSVELFF
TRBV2,CASEEWAGVNEQYF
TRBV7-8,CASSLKVAGVILDTQYF
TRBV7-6,CASSPWTGSYEQYF
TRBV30,CAWSIGAVSTGELFF
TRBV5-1,CASSTGTGLWDEQFF
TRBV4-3,CASSHQLAGPYNEQFF
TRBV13,CASSLRSGGDEQYF
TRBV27,CASSLGTSGTSTDTQYF
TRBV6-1,CASRTSGSYNEQFF
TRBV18,CASSPEGQGFINEKLFF
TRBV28,CASRLRQGDMNTEAFF
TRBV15,CATSRDNSGNTIYF
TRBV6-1,CASSESPNHSYEQYF
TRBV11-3,CASSPGTSGSVTDTQYF
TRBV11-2,CASSFRTDTQYF